The source of this T cell receptor (beta chain) is a study of T cells in Graves' hyperthyroidism and ophthalmopathy. There are many counts of this clonotype. Amplification of TCR beta CDR3 regions was performed using RNA transcripts as template. When the TCR CDR3 underwent first-round RT-PCR, the HTBI primer set was used. Via MiXCR, TCRdb re-called the multiplex PCR reads, giving one row per CDR3 protein. The sample lists approximately 330,000 distinct CDR3 sequences, roughly 13% occurring once. The CDR3 contains 15 residues. V was pared by 1 base and J by 4 bases, with 13 bases between. Germline lookup yields CDR1 SGHNT and CDR2 YENEEA.

The origin of this receptor is a woman aged 40 to 55 with Graves' ophthalmopathy. The sequenced material came from blood. This chain links TRBV11-3 with TRBJ1-2, with unresolved D. The CDR3 sequence is CASSLGAFWGYGYTF. As DNA, the CDR3 is TGTGCCAGCAGCTTAGGGGCTTTTTGGGGCTATGGCTACACCTTC.